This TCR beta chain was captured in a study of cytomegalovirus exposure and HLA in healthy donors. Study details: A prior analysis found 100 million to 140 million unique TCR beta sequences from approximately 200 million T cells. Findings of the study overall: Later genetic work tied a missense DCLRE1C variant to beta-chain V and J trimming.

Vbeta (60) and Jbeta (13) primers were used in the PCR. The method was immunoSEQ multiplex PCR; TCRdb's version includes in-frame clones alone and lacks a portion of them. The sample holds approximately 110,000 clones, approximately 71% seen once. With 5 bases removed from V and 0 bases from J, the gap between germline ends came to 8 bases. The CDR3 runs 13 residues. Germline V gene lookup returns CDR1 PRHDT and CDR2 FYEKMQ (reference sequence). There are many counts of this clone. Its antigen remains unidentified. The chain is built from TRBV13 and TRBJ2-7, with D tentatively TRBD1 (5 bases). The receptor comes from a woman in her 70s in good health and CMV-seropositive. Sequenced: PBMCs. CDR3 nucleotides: TGTGCCAGCAGCGCCGACAGCTCCTACGAGCAGTACTTC. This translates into CASSADSSYEQYF. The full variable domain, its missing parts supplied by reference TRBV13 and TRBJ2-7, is AAGVIQSPRHLIKEKRETATLKCYPIPRHDTVYWYQQGPGQDPQFLISFYEKMQSDKGSIPDRFSAQQFSDYHSELNMSSLELGDSALYFCASSADSSYEQYFGPGTRLTVT.